These 21 T cell receptor beta chains were all obtained from the same sample, sequenced in a study of glioma-infiltrating T cells after dendritic cell vaccination (dated by TCRdb to the mid-2010s). Libraries were made using the immunoSEQ multiplex PCR assay. Sourced from immuneACCESS, this table was stored by TCRdb with only in-frame sequences that have V and J called. A share of the clones is absent; for the studies checked, an unresolved V gene accounts for under half, and the remainder has no known explanation. The sample table shows 95,000 or so clones, and approximately 87% are seen once. The ten largest clones add up to 2.5% to 3% of the sample. Sequenced material: blood, taken before dendritic cell vaccination. The receptors stem from a human donor with glioblastoma.

The chain is built from TRBV5-4 and TRBJ2-1, with D hard to call. CDR1 and CDR2 from the germline V gene are SGHNT and YYREEE (reference sequence). Trimming pared 0 bases from V and 2 bases from J, leaving 9 bases between. CDR3 length equals 15 residues. This CDR3 is CASSLGLGTYNEQFF. CDR3 bases: TGTGCCAGCAGCTTGGGACTCGGTACCTACAATGAGCAGTTCTTC.

This chain connects TRBV7-2 to TRBJ1-3; unclear D gene. The CDR3 length is 14 residues. Per the germline V gene, CDR1 is SGHTA and CDR2 is FQGNSA. Trimming took 3 bases from V and 4 from J, leaving 10 bases between them. The CDR3 nucleotides are TGTGCCAGCAGCTTCTCACAGCTCGGAAACACCATATATTTT. This translates into CASSFSQLGNTIYF.

The chain combines TRBV10-3 with TRBJ2-3, with 15 bases matching TRBD2. Germline V gene lookup returns CDR1 ENHRY and CDR2 SYGVKD. Unmatched junction bases numbered 1, after V lost 6 bases and J lost 6 bases. The CDR3 has 14 residues. CDR3 region: CAIRGLAGGDTQYF. CDR3 coding DNA: TGTGCCATCAGGGGACTAGCGGGAGGTGATACGCAGTATTTT.

This chain connects TRBV7-9 to TRBJ1-2; the match to TRBD1 covers 8 bases. V lost 5 bases to trimming and J lost 7 bases; unmatched junction nucleotides: 9. From germline, CDR1 is SEHNR and CDR2 FQNEAQ (reference sequence). The CDR3 length is 14 residues. The CDR3 DNA is TGTGCCAGCAGCCTACAGGGGGACGGGGCTGGCTACACCTTC. Protein: CASSLQGDGAGYTF.

The chain uses TRBV30 and TRBJ1-1, with D maybe TRBD1 (6 bases). CDR1 and CDR2 from the germline V gene are GTSNPN and SVGIG (reference sequence). Trimming took 8 bases from V and 2 from J, leaving 21 bases between them. The CDR3 loop spans 15 amino acids. The CDR3 DNA is TGTGCCCATGCCCCCCTCCGGGACACAAACACTGAAGCTTTCTTT. It translates to CAHAPLRDTNTEAFF.

The J gene is TRBJ1-1, the V gene TRBV19, with D uncertain. Germline V gene data show CDR1 as LNHDA and CDR2 as SQIVND (reference sequence). The V end was cut by 6 bases, the J end by 1 base, with 15 bases between. CDR3 size: 15 residues. The DNA of the CDR3 is TGTGCCAGTAGGGCCGCCTTGGAGGGGAACACTGAAGCTTTCTTT. It encodes CASRAALEGNTEAFF.

The rearrangement links TRBV19 to TRBJ2-5; 9 bases align to TRBD2. This CDR3 is built from 15 residues. CDR1 and CDR2 from the germline V gene are LNHDA and SQIVND (reference sequence). V was clipped by 6 bases and J by 4 bases; unmatched bases: 9. The CDR3: CASRWTSETGETQYF. The CDR3 DNA reads as TGTGCCAGTAGGTGGACTAGCGAAACGGGAGAGACCCAGTACTTC.

The J gene is TRBJ1-2, the V gene TRBV2, with a tentative D call TRBD1 (6 bases). The CDR3 contains 15 residues. The V gene's germline CDR1 is SNHLY and CDR2 FYNNEI. V was shortened by 2 bases and J by 6 bases, with 16 bases between the two germline ends. The DNA of the CDR3 is TGTGCCAGCAGTGAATATATTGGGGGCTTGAATGGCTACACCTTC. Its protein product is CASSEYIGGLNGYTF. Combining the CDR3 with reference TRBV2 and TRBJ1-2 gives the whole variable domain EPEVTQTPSHQVTQMGQEVILRCVPISNHLYFYWYRQILGQKVEFLVSFYNNEISEKSEIFDDQFSVERPDGSNFTLKIRSTKLEDSAMYFCASSEYIGGLNGYTFGSGTRLTVV.

This chain links TRBV2 with TRBJ2-3, with a possible D match to TRBD1 (5 bases). The CDR3 covers 14 residues. Per the germline V gene, CDR1 is SNHLY and CDR2 is FYNNEI. V was trimmed by 3 bases and J by 0 bases, leaving 7 bases between them. The CDR3 protein is CASSDRASTDTQYF. The CDR3 DNA reads as TGTGCCAGCAGTGACAGGGCTAGCACAGATACGCAGTATTTT. The entire variable domain, with the rest obtained from reference TRBV2 and TRBJ2-3, is as follows: EPEVTQTPSHQVTQMGQEVILRCVPISNHLYFYWYRQILGQKVEFLVSFYNNEISEKSEIFDDQFSVERPDGSNFTLKIRSTKLEDSAMYFCASSDRASTDTQYFGPGTRLTVL.

CDR3 amino acids: CASSQGGGYTF. The CDR3, as DNA: TGTGCCAGCAGTCAGGGGGGCGGCTACACCTTC. The chain uses TRBV27 and TRBJ1-2, with 7 bases matching TRBD1. Per the germline V gene, CDR1 is MNHEY and CDR2 is SMNVEV (reference sequence). The CDR3 is made up of 11 amino acids. The V gene end was trimmed by 5 bases and the J gene end by 8 bases; junction bases not matched to a gene: 2.

The chain links TRBV6-6 to TRBJ1-2, with 8 bases matching TRBD1. This CDR3 comprises 14 residues. Germline-derived CDR1 and CDR2 are MNHNY and SVGAGI (reference sequence). V shed 5 bases and J 2 bases; nucleotides not matched to a gene: 4. The CDR3 region is CASSIGTGNYGYTF. CDR3 in DNA: TGTGCCAGCAGTATCGGGACAGGAAACTATGGCTACACCTTC.

The CDR3 sequence: CASSEQFNTEAFF. DNA for the CDR3: TGTGCCAGCAGTGAACAGTTTAACACTGAAGCTTTCTTT. The chain uses TRBV2 and TRBJ1-1; no firm D call. The length of the CDR3 is 13 residues. CDR1 is SNHLY and CDR2 is FYNNEI in the germline V gene. Trimming removed 2 bases from V and 2 bases from J, with 6 bases in between.

This clone was seen a single time. The junction and the germline gene differ at one end; a read error may be behind it. The V gene is TRBV5-5, the J gene TRBJ1-2; tentative D call: TRBD1 (6 bases). The CDR3 loop spans 13 amino acids. Per germline, CDR1 SGHKS and CDR2 YYEKEE (reference sequence). The CDR3 protein is CASILRGGGWNAF. The CDR3 nucleotides read TGTGCCAGCATTTTGAGGGGGGGCGGTTGGAACGCCTTC. The full variable domain, in which reference TRBV5-5 and TRBJ1-2 provide the parts outside the CDR3, is DAGVTQSPTHLIKTRGQQVTLRCSPISGHKSVSWYQQVLGQGPQFIFQYYEKEERGRGNFPDRFSARQFPNYSSELNVNALLLGDSALYLCASILRGGGWNAFGSGTRLTVV.

The chain employs TRBV5-1 and TRBJ2-1; D is unclear. Trimming cost V 1 base and J 5 bases, with 10 bases left between them. The CDR3 spans 14 residues. Germline lookup yields CDR1 SGHRS and CDR2 YFSETQ. The CDR3 sequence is CASSLFGLDNEQFF. As DNA, the CDR3 is TGCGCCAGCAGCTTGTTCGGTCTCGACAATGAGCAGTTCTTC. Looking up the rest from reference TRBV5-1 and TRBJ2-1 gives the full variable domain: KAGVTQTPRYLIKTRGQQVTLSCSPISGHRSVSWYQQTPGQGLQFLFEYFSETQRNKGNFPGRFSGRQFSNSRSEMNVSTLELGDSALYLCASSLFGLDNEQFFGPGTRLTVL.

The V and J genes are TRBV28 and TRBJ1-4; TRBD1 is a possible D gene (5 bases). The CDR3 spans 15 residues. Germline CDR1 reads MDHEN; CDR2 reads SYDVKM. The ends were cut back, 3 bases at V and 8 bases at J, with 16 bases in the middle. The CDR3: CASSLLGEDVEKLFF. The CDR3, as DNA: TGTGCCAGCAGTTTGTTAGGGGAGGATGTCGAAAAACTGTTTTTT.

The rearrangement links TRBV2 to TRBJ2-1; 11 nucleotides match TRBD1. Germline values: CDR1 SNHLY, CDR2 FYNNEI. Losses at the gene ends were 1 base for V and 7 bases for J; bases not matched to a gene: 6. CDR3 length equals 16 residues. The CDR3 nucleotides read TGTGCCAGCAGTGAAGGTGGGACAGGGGGGCGGAATGAGCAGTTCTTC. It specifies CASSEGGTGGRNEQFF.

This sequence joins TRBV5-1 and TRBJ2-7; tentatively, D is TRBD2 (5 bases). Trimming pared 2 bases from V and 0 bases from J, leaving 15 bases between. The CDR3 covers 16 residues. From germline, CDR1 is SGHRS and CDR2 YFSETQ. The CDR3 DNA reads as TGCGCCAGCAGCTTTGATCCTGGTGGACTCTCCTACGAGCAGTACTTC. Amino acids: CASSFDPGGLSYEQYF.

This rearrangement joins TRBV5-1 to TRBJ2-7, with D perhaps TRBD2 (5 bases). The CDR3 runs to 15 residues. Per the germline V gene, CDR1 is SGHRS and CDR2 is YFSETQ. Trimming shortened V by 0 bases and J by 3 bases, and 13 bases separated the two germline ends. CDR3 loop: CASSLGLRTFYEQYF. The DNA of the CDR3 is TGCGCCAGCAGCTTGGGTTTGAGGACTTTCTACGAGCAGTACTTC.

The rearrangement joins TRBV9 to TRBJ1-3, with TRBD1 identical over 8 bases. Germline CDR1 SGDLS, CDR2 YYNGEE. CDR3 length: 15 amino acids. V was clipped by 4 bases and J by 2 bases; unmatched bases: 5. In DNA, the CDR3 is TGTGCCAGCAGCCCCACCAGGGGGCCTGGAAACACCATATATTTT. It yields the protein CASSPTRGPGNTIYF.

This sequence joins TRBV2 and TRBJ2-5, with TRBD1 as a possible D gene (6 bases). The J call could be wrong; TRBJ2-7 is a better fit for the DNA end. Germline V lookup: CDR1 SNHLY, CDR2 FYNNEI. The CDR3 is 14 amino acids. CDR3 in amino acids: CASSDRQGFYEQYF. The CDR3 DNA reads TGTGCCAGCAGTGATAGGCAGGGGTTCTACGAGCAGTACTTC.

The rearrangement uses TRBV11-2 and TRBJ2-6; unclear D gene. The CDR3 has 16 amino acids. V dropped 0 bases and J dropped 0 bases, with 6 bases sitting between them. Looked up from germline, CDR1 is SGHAT and CDR2 is FQNNGV. This CDR3 reads CASSLDRISGANVLTF. The CDR3 DNA reads as TGTGCCAGCAGCTTAGATCGTATCTCTGGGGCCAACGTCCTGACTTTC.